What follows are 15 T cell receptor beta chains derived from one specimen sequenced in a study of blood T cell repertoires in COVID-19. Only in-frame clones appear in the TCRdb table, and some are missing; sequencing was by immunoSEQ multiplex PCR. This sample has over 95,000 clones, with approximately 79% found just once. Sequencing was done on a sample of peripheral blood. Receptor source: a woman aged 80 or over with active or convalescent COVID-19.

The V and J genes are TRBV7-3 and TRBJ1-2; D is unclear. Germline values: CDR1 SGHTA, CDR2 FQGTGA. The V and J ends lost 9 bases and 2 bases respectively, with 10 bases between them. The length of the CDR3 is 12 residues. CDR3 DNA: TGTGCCAGTGGTGACGGGAACTATGGCTACACCTTC. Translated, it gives CASGDGNYGYTF.

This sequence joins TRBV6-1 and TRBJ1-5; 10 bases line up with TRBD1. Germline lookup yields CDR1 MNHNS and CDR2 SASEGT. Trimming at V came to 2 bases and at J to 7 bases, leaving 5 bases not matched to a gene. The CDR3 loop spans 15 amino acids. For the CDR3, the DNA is TGTGCCAGCAGTGAACCGGGACAGGGGATCCAGCCCCAGCATTTT. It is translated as CASSEPGQGIQPQHF.

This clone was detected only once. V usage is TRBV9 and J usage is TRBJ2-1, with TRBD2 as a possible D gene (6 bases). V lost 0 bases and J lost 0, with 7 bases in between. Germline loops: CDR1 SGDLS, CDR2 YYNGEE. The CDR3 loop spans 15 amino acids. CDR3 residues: CASSVAGVSYNEQFF. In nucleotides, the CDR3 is TGTGCCAGCAGCGTAGCGGGAGTCTCCTACAATGAGCAGTTCTTC.

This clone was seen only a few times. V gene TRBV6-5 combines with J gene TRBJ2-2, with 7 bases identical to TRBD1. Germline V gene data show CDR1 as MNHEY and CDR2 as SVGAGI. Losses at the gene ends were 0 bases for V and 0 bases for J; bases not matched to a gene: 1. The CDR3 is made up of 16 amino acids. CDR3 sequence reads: CASSYSGTANTGELFF. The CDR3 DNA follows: TGTGCCAGCAGTTACTCCGGGACAGCGAACACCGGGGAGCTGTTTTTT.

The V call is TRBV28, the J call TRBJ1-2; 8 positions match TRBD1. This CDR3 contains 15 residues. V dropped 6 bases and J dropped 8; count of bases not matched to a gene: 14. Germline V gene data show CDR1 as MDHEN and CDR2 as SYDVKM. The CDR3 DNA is TGTGCCAGCAGGAGGACGGACAGGGAGATCGGAGGCTACACCTTC. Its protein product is CASRRTDREIGGYTF.

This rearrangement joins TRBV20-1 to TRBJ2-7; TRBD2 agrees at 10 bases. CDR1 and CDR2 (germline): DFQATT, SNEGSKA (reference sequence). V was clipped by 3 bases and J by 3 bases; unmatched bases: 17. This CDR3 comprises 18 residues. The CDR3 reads CSASGSGRAGLLRYEQYF. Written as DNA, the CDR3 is TGCAGTGCTAGTGGGAGCGGGAGGGCCGGTCTGCTTCGCTACGAGCAGTACTTC.

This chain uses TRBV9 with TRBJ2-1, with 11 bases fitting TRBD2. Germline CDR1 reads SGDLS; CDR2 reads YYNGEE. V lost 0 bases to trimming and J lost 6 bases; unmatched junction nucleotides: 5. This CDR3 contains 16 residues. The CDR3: CASSVGSSGRVNEQFF. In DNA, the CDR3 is TGTGCCAGCAGCGTAGGTAGTAGCGGGAGGGTCAATGAGCAGTTCTTC.

The chain's CDR3 is CASSFLLAGGGDTQYF. CDR3 nucleotides: TGTGCCAGCAGCTTTCTTCTGGCGGGGGGGGGAGATACGCAGTATTTT. The V call is TRBV7-2, the J call TRBJ2-3, with TRBD2 matching 9 bases. CDR1 SGHTA and CDR2 FQGNSA come from the germline V gene. Losses at the gene ends were 3 bases for V and 5 bases for J; bases not matched to a gene: 9. The CDR3 contains 16 residues.

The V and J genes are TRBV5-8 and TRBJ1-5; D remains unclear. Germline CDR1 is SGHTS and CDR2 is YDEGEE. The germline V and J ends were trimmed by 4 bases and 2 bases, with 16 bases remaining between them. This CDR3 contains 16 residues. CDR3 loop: CASSHPRGGGNQPQHF. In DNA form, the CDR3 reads TGTGCCAGCAGCCACCCCCGAGGTGGAGGCAATCAGCCCCAGCATTTT.

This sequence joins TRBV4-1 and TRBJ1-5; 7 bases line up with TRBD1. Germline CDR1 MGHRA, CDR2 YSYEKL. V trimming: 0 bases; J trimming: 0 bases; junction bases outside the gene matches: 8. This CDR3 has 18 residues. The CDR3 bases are TGCGCCAGCAGCCAAGAACCGGGACAGAGTTATAGCAATCAGCCCCAGCATTTT. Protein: CASSQEPGQSYSNQPQHF.

In nucleotides, the CDR3 is TGTGCCAGCAGCACCCGACAGGGAGGCACAGATACGCAGTATTTT. Protein sequence: CASSTRQGGTDTQYF. V and J are TRBV2 and TRBJ2-3; 7 bases are a match to TRBD1. This CDR3 has 15 residues. With V trimmed by 6 bases and J by 1 base, 7 bases remained unmatched. Germline V CDR1 and CDR2: SNHLY, FYNNEI.

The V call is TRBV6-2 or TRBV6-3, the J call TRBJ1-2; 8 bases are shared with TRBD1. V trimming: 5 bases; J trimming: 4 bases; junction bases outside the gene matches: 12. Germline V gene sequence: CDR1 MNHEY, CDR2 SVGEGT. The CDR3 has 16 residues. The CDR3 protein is CASSPPGQGAIYGYTF. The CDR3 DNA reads TGTGCCAGCAGTCCGCCTGGACAGGGCGCGATCTATGGCTACACCTTC.

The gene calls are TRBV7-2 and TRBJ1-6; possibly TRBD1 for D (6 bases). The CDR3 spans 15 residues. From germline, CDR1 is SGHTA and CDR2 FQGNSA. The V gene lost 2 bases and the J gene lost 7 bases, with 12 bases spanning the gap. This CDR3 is CASSLRTVTNSPLHF. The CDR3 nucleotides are TGTGCCAGCAGCTTAAGGACAGTTACGAATTCACCCCTCCACTTT.

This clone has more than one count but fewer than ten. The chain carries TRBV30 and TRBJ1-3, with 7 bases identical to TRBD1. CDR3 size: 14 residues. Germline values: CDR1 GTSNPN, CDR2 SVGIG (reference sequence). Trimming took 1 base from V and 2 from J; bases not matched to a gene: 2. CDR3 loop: CAWSATGAGNTIYF. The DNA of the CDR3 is TGTGCCTGGAGTGCTACAGGGGCTGGAAACACCATATATTTT.

The CDR3: CSFLGVDGNNQPQHF. The CDR3 region has the DNA TGCAGCTTTTTAGGTGTAGACGGGAACAATCAGCCCCAGCATTTT. The rearrangement uses TRBV29-1 and TRBJ1-5; no clear D. V lost 8 bases, J lost 3 bases, and 20 bases lay in between. This CDR3 spans 15 amino acids. Per the germline V gene, CDR1 is SQVTM and CDR2 is ANQGSEA. Supplemented by reference TRBV29-1 and TRBJ1-5, the full variable domain reads SAVISQKPSRDICQRGTSLTIQCQVDSQVTMMFWYRQQPGQSLTLIATANQGSEATYESGFVIDKFPISRPNLTFSTLTVSNMSPEDSSIYLCSFLGVDGNNQPQHFGDGTRLSIL.